Shown below are 29 T cell receptor beta chains from a single sample sequenced in a study of tumor-infiltrating lymphocytes in primary liver carcinoma. Both blood RNA, taken from unsorted whole blood, and germline DNA were extracted. A constant-region primer served to make TCR beta cDNA from roughly 500 ng total RNA. ARM-PCR, slightly modified, supplied the TCR beta libraries through three nested multiplex PCR rounds. The study ran its first two PCR rounds for around 10 cycles each, using TRBV1-TRBV30 forward primers and a C-beta reverse primer. TCRdb re-called the multiplex PCR reads through MiXCR, storing one row per CDR3 protein. The sample shows fewer than 250,000 distinct CDR3 sequences, 65% of them seen only once. Sequenced: peripheral blood. The receptors stem from a woman in her fifties or sixties with primary liver carcinoma and hepatitis B virus infection.

The V and J genes are TRBV21-1 and TRBJ2-1; the table's D gene call, TRBD2, was not cross checked with the DNA. TRBV21-1 is flagged as a pseudogene. The CDR3 consists of 18 residues. The CDR3 spells CASSKALAGDWVNNEQFF. DNA of the CDR3: TGTGCCAGCAGCAAAGCTCTAGCGGGAGATTGGGTGAACAATGAGCAGTTCTTC.

In the case of this clonotype: Mismatch with germline at one junction end may stem from a read error. V gene TRBV11-3 combines with J gene TRBJ1-6; TRBD1 matches at 10 bases. The CDR3 totals 16 residues. Germline values: CDR1 SGHNT, CDR2 YENEEA. This CDR3 is CASSMSGTGVYSPLHF. The CDR3 DNA reads as TGCGCCAGCAGCATGAGCGGGACAGGGGTTTATTCACCCCTCCACTTT. Variable domain in full (rest from reference TRBV11-3 and TRBJ1-6): EAGVVQSPRYKIIEKKQPVAFWCNPISGHNTLYWYLQNLGQGPELLIRYENEEAVDDSQLPKDRFSAERLKGVDSTLKIQPAELGDSAVYLCASSMSGTGVYSPLHFGNGTRLTVT.

In the case of this clonotype: A much more abundant neighbour one base away suggests this may be a read error. The chain links TRBV4-1 to TRBJ2-3, with D unresolved. The CDR3 covers 14 residues. Germline CDR1 and CDR2: MGHRA and YSYEKL. CDR3 in amino acids: CASSMLRSTDAQYF. The DNA of the CDR3 is TGCGCCAGCAGCATGCTGAGGAGCACAGATGCGCAGTATTTT.

Remarks on this clonotype: A read error is possible here, since a much larger clone lies one base away. The rearrangement joins TRBV12-3 or TRBV12-4 to TRBJ2-1; 16 bases line up with TRBD2. This CDR3 region has 16 residues. The CDR3 region is CASRGLAGGNYSEQFF. Here the CDR3 DNA reads TGTGCCAGCAGGGGACTAGCGGGAGGGAACTACAGTGAGCAGTTCTTC.

A word on this clonotype: A much bigger clone sits one base away, suggesting this may be a read error. The CDR3 region is CASRSDIYGYTF. The CDR3 coding sequence is TGTGCCAGCAGATCGGACATTTATGGCTACACCTTC. The rearrangement joins TRBV5-4 to TRBJ1-2; possibly TRBD1 for D (5 bases). The CDR3 totals 12 residues. CDR1 SGHNT and CDR2 YYREEE come from the germline V gene (reference sequence). Deletions cut 5 bases from V and 5 bases from J, with 10 bases between.

Many counts were recorded for this clonotype. V and J are TRBV5-5 and TRBJ2-3, with 8 positions matching TRBD2. Trimming at V came to 3 bases and at J to 3 bases, leaving 3 bases not matched to a gene. Germline V CDR1 and CDR2: SGHKS, YYEKEE (reference sequence). The length of the CDR3 is 14 residues. The CDR3 loop is CASSSGGRTDTQYF. CDR3 bases: TGTGCCAGCAGCTCGGGCGGGAGGACAGATACGCAGTATTTT. Using reference TRBV5-5 and TRBJ2-3 for the parts outside the CDR3, the full variable domain is DAGVTQSPTHLIKTRGQQVTLRCSPISGHKSVSWYQQVLGQGPQFIFQYYEKEERGRGNFPDRFSARQFPNYSSELNVNALLLGDSALYLCASSSGGRTDTQYFGPGTRLTVL.

Concerning this clonotype: Since a much larger clone is just one base distant, this may be a read error. The genes are TRBV14 and TRBJ2-1, with 10 bases lining up with TRBD2. The CDR3 has 17 residues. Germline CDR1 is SGHDN and CDR2 is FVKESK. J was trimmed by 3 bases and V by 5 bases; bases with no gene match: 10. CDR3 residues: CASSSRGLAVFYNEQFF. CDR3 DNA sequence: TGTGCCAGCAGCTCGCGAGGACTAGCGGTATTCTACAATGAGCAGTTCTTC.

Of note for this clonotype: Germline and junction disagree at one end, which may indicate a read error. Written as DNA, the CDR3 is TGCGCCAGCAGCTTGTTCCGACAGGGGGGCAATGAGCGGTTCTTC. Its translation: CASSLFRQGGNERFF. This sequence joins TRBV5-1 and TRBJ2-1, with 9 positions matching TRBD1. The CDR3 sequence is 15 residues long. Germline lookup yields CDR1 SGHRS and CDR2 YFSETQ.

The count of this clonotype is one. This may stem from a read error, because a much larger clone lies one nucleotide away. The genes are TRBV5-4 and TRBJ2-1, with a tentative D call TRBD1 (5 bases). CDR1 and CDR2 (germline): SGHNT, YYREEE (reference sequence). Trimming took 2 bases from V and 3 from J, leaving 15 bases between them. The CDR3 runs 16 residues. The CDR3 spells CASSLDKGRNYNEQFF. The CDR3 DNA reads TGTGCCAGCAGCTTAGACAAGGGGCGAAACTACAATGAGCAGTTCTTC. Based on the CDR3 plus reference TRBV5-4 and TRBJ2-1, the full variable domain is ETGVTQSPTHLIKTRGQQVTLRCSSQSGHNTVSWYQQALGQGPQFIFQYYREEENGRGNFPPRFSGLQFPNYSSELNVNALELDDSALYLCASSLDKGRNYNEQFFGPGTRLTVL.

The chain combines TRBV11-3 with TRBJ1-1; 7 positions match TRBD1. V gave up 3 bases and J gave up 8 bases; unmatched junction bases: 18. Germline loops: CDR1 SGHNT, CDR2 YENEEA. CDR3 size: 17 residues. The CDR3 DNA is TGTGCCAGCAGCTTCCAATTTTCCGGACAGGAGAACAACGAAGCTTTCTTT. Amino acid sequence: CASSFQFSGQENNEAFF.

The sample holds one count of this clonotype. This may be a read error, as it is one base from a much larger clone. The chain combines TRBV4-2 with TRBJ2-1; 9 nucleotides align to TRBD1. J lost 0 bases, V lost 5 bases, and 5 bases had no gene match. CDR1 and CDR2 from the germline V gene are LGHNA and YNFKEQ. CDR3 length: 16 residues. The CDR3 protein is CASSTGQGSSYNEQFF. Written as DNA, the CDR3 is TGTGCCAGCAGCACTGGACAGGGGAGCTCCTACAATGAGCAGTTCTTC.

As for this clonotype: No conserved phenylalanine or tryptophan ends this CDR3, so it is likely a read error. The chain is built from TRBV28 and TRBJ2-7; D could derive from TRBD1 or TRBD2 (5 bases each). V was pared by 5 bases and J by 7 bases, with 21 bases between. Germline CDR1 MDHEN, CDR2 SYDVKM. CDR3 length: 15 residues. CDR3 protein: CASSPRDGEVQEQYL. CDR3 nucleotide sequence: TGTGCCAGCAGTCCCCGGGACGGTGAAGTACAGGAGCAGTACTTA.

With respect to this clonotype: Compared with germline, one end of the junction differs, possibly owing to a read error. The chain combines TRBV6-5 with TRBJ1-2, with 9 bases fitting TRBD1. CDR1 is MNHEY and CDR2 is SVGAGI in the germline V gene. The CDR3 runs to 17 residues. CDR3 residues: CASSNLTTGGRHYGYTF. DNA for the CDR3: TGTGCCAGCAGTAACCTAACGACAGGGGGGAGACACTACGGCTACACCTTC.

This clonotype was seen a few times. The V and J genes are TRBV7-9 and TRBJ1-4, with D uncertain. Germline CDR1 SEHNR, CDR2 FQNEAQ (reference sequence). The CDR3 totals 11 residues. V lost 5 bases to trimming and J lost 12 bases, with 10 bases between them. CDR3 amino acids: CASSLSSELFF. The CDR3 coding sequence is TGTGCCAGCAGCCTTAGCTCGGAACTGTTTTTT.

The CDR3 region is CASSSWTSRGLSTDTQYF. CDR3 nucleotide sequence: TGCGCCAGCAGCTCCTGGACTAGCAGGGGCCTTAGCACAGATACGCAGTATTTT. The J gene is TRBJ2-3, the V gene TRBV5-1; 8 positions agree with TRBD2. CDR3 length equals 18 residues. The ends lost 3 bases at V and 0 bases at J; junction bases unmatched: 12. Germline V CDR1 and CDR2: SGHRS, YFSETQ.

As concerns this clonotype: A single base separates this from a much larger clone, so it may be a read error. The J gene is TRBJ1-2, the V gene TRBV7-8; D is ambiguous. The length of the CDR3 is 12 residues. Germline lookup yields CDR1 SGHVS and CDR2 FQNEAQ. Here the CDR3 DNA reads TGTGTCACCAGAACCGAGGGCTATGGCTACACCTTC. Residues: CVTRTEGYGYTF.

To note about this clonotype: An end of the junction does not agree with germline; a read error may underlie this. The chain combines TRBV5-1 with TRBJ2-2; D is uncertain. The CDR3 extends over 16 amino acids. Germline assignment: CDR1 SGHRS and CDR2 YFSETQ. As DNA, the CDR3 is TGCGTCAGCAGCCTGGGAACAGCCTCGAACACCGGGGAGCTGTTTTTT. Translating gives CVSSLGTASNTGELFF.

This clonotype was seen a handful of times. This chain joins TRBV28 and TRBJ2-7; 12 nucleotides align to TRBD2. The V gene's germline CDR1 is MDHEN and CDR2 SYDVKM. The CDR3 is 17 residues long. Trimming took 4 bases from V and 4 from J; bases not matched to a gene: 11. CDR3 nucleotide sequence: TGTGCCAGCAGTTCCTCTAGCGGGAGGGTCGCTCTTTACGAGCAGTACTTC. It specifies CASSSSSGRVALYEQYF.

The V and J genes are TRBV11-2 and TRBJ1-1; the D is unclear. Per germline, CDR1 SGHAT and CDR2 FQNNGV. The CDR3 spans 13 residues. DNA for the CDR3: TGTGATAGCAGCTTAGAGTCGGGGAGCGAAGCTTTCTTT. Amino acid sequence: CDSSLESGSEAFF.

Note on this clonotype: A much larger clone lies a single base off, so this may be a read error. V is TRBV10-3 and J is TRBJ2-1; no firm D call. This CDR3 is 15 amino acids long. V lost 2 bases and J 1 base, leaving 9 bases between the germline ends. The germline gives CDR1 ENHRY, CDR2 SYGVKD. The CDR3 nucleotides are TGTGCCATCAGTGAGCCGGGCGGTTCCTACAATGAGCAGTTCTTC. Its protein product is CAISEPGGSYNEQFF.

This clonotype was detected many times. This chain uses TRBV11-2 with TRBJ2-1, with no clear D. The CDR3 runs to 14 residues. Germline V gives CDR1 SGHAT, CDR2 FQNNGV. Between the trimmed V and J ends, which lost 5 bases and 9 bases, there was a span of 17 bases. CDR3 DNA: TGTGCCAGCAGCGAAATAATGGGGTTAGGTGAGCAGTTCTTC. It codes for CASSEIMGLGEQFF. The variable domain in full, completed from reference TRBV11-2 and TRBJ2-1, reads EAGVAQSPRYKIIEKRQSVAFWCNPISGHATLYWYQQILGQGPKLLIQFQNNGVVDDSQLPKDRFSAERLKGVDSTLKIQPAKLEDSAVYLCASSEIMGLGEQFFGPGTRLTVL.

This clonotype was counted only a few times. A read error may be the cause here, since a much bigger clone is one base away. The chain joins TRBV6-1 to TRBJ1-1, with D maybe TRBD1 (5 bases). The CDR3 has 13 residues. Germline V lookup: CDR1 MNHNS, CDR2 SASEGT. For the CDR3, the DNA is TGTGCCGGCAGTGTGGACAAGAACACTGAAGCTTTCTTT. Amino acids: CAGSVDKNTEAFF.

Comment on this clonotype: A much larger clone differs from this one at a single base, so this may be a read error. This sequence joins TRBV6-5 and TRBJ2-4, with D possibly being TRBD1 or TRBD2 (5 bases each). The CDR3 has 16 residues. V lost 6 bases and J lost 4, with 19 bases in between. Germline CDR1 MNHEY, CDR2 SVGAGI. CDR3 in amino acids: CASSNGARAGKNIQYF. The CDR3 DNA reads TGTGCCAGCAGCAACGGGGCCAGGGCCGGTAAAAACATTCAGTACTTC.

As for this clonotype: This may be a read error, as it is one base from a much larger clone. The chain uses TRBV6-5 and TRBJ2-7; perhaps TRBD1 as D (5 bases). The CDR3 length is 15 residues. In germline, CDR1 is MNHEY, CDR2 SVGAGI. The CDR3 DNA sequence: TGTACCAGCAGTTACTCTGGCAGGGAAGACTACGAGCAGTACTTC. It codes for CTSSYSGREDYEQYF.

As to this clonotype: A junction boundary mismatches the germline segment, possibly from a read error. This chain uses TRBV7-9 with TRBJ2-1, with D possibly matching TRBD2 (6 bases). Germline V gene lookup returns CDR1 SEHNR and CDR2 FQNEAQ (reference sequence). CDR3 length: 13 amino acids. Here the CDR3 DNA reads TGTGCCGGCAGCCGGGGGTCCTACAATGAGCAGTTCTTC. It codes for CAGSRGSYNEQFF.

In the case of this clonotype: At one boundary the junction diverges from the germline segment, which might be a read error. This chain uses TRBV12-3 or TRBV12-4 with TRBJ2-3; TRBD2 aligns across 7 bases. CDR3 length equals 15 residues. The CDR3 sequence is CSSSFGREYTDTQYF. CDR3 nucleotides: TGTTCCAGCAGTTTCGGGCGGGAGTACACAGATACGCAGTATTTT.

This chain joins TRBV11-3 and TRBJ2-3, with TRBD2 matching 14 bases. CDR3 length: 16 amino acids. Trimming cost V 7 bases and J 14 bases; bases outside gene matches: 17. The V gene's germline CDR1 is SGHNT and CDR2 YENEEA. The DNA of the CDR3 is TGTGCCAGCAACAGACGACTAGCGGGAGGGCCAGATACACGGTATTTT. This encodes CASNRRLAGGPDTRYF.

V and J are TRBV24-1 and TRBJ2-3; either TRBD1 or TRBD2 may supply D (5 bases each). The CDR3 totals 13 residues. Trimming cost V 7 bases and J 0 bases, with 7 bases left between them. CDR1 and CDR2 from the germline V gene are KGHDR and SFDVKD. CDR3 protein: CATRGPSTDTQYF. CDR3 in DNA: TGTGCCACCAGGGGACCTAGCACAGATACGCAGTATTTT.

The J gene is TRBJ2-1, the V gene TRBV11-3; tentatively, D is TRBD1 (5 bases). The V end was cut by 11 bases, the J end by 2 bases, with 13 bases between. The CDR3 loop spans 13 amino acids. CDR1 is SGHNT and CDR2 is YENEEA in the germline V gene. The DNA for the CDR3 is TGTGCCGACAGCTTGTTGCCCTACAATGAGCAGTTCTTC. This translates into CADSLLPYNEQFF.